What follows describes a single T cell receptor (beta chain). This entry is derived from a study of shared clonotypes between healthy human individuals. Clones were sequenced by immunoSEQ multiplex PCR, and TCRdb holds only the in-frame ones, with some missing. The sample lists more than 2,000,000 clones; roughly nine tenths were seen once. The V end lost 7 bases, the J end lost 7 bases, and 22 bases lay between the germline ends. CDR1 and CDR2 from the germline V gene are MDHEN and SYDVKM. CDR3 length equals 15 residues. The TCR originated in a man between 18 and 35 years old in good health. Sequencing was carried out using naive CD4+ T cells sorted from blood. Subset defined: CD45RA+ positively selected. The V gene is TRBV28, the J gene TRBJ1-1; D remains unclear. The CDR3 spells CASTKLDPYLNEAFF. The CDR3 DNA reads as TGTGCCAGCACCAAACTCGACCCCTACCTCAATGAAGCTTTCTTT.